This T cell receptor (beta chain) appears in the sequencing data of a study of T cell responses to AZD1222 COVID-19 vaccine. Study-wide findings and caveats: Nearly half of spike-specific TCRs reportedly target variant regions that are unmutated in the B.1.351 and B.1.1.7 variants. Repertoire sampling occurred only after the peak T cell response.

In germline, CDR1 is SGHRS, CDR2 YFSETQ. CDR3 length: 15 amino acids. Between the trimmed V and J ends, which lost 4 bases and 8 bases, there was a span of 16 bases. To note about this clone: What it binds is unknown.

Assay: immunoSEQ multiplex PCR; the TCRdb copy retains only in-frame clones and omits some. Of under 95,000 clones listed, 80% to 90% were seen once; the top ten hold around 17%. The rearrangement joins TRBV5-1 to TRBJ1-6, with D unclear. The origin of this receptor is an adult in good health. This specimen was peripheral blood, taken on day 0 of AZD1222 vaccination. The CDR3 spells CASSLGPHGDSPLHF. As DNA, the CDR3 is TGCGCCAGCAGCCTCGGGCCCCACGGCGATTCACCCCTCCACTTT.